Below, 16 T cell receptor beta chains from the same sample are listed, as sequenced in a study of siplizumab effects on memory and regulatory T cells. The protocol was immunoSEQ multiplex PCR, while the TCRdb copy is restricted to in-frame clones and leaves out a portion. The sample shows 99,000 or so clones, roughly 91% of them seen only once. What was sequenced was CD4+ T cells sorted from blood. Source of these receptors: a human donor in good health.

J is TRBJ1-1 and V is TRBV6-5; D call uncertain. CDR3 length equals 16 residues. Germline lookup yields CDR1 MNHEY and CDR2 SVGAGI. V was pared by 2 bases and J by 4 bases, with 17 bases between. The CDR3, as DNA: TGTGCCAGCAGTTACCGATACTTTACCGGGTCCACTGAAGCTTTCTTT. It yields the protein CASSYRYFTGSTEAFF.

The CDR3 DNA is TGCAGCGTTGACGAGCGGGGGGGCCGTTGGGAGACCCAGTACTTC. It codes for CSVDERGGRWETQYF. The chain joins TRBV29-1 to TRBJ2-5; 10 bases fit TRBD2. This CDR3 is 15 amino acids long. Germline CDR1 reads SQVTM; CDR2 reads ANQGSEA. J was trimmed by 5 bases and V by 3 bases; bases with no gene match: 9.

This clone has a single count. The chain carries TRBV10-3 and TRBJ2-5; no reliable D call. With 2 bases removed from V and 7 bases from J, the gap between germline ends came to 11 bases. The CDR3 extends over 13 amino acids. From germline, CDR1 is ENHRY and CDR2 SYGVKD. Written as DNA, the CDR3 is TGTGCCATCAGTGAGAGAGGAGTGGGGACCCAGTACTTC. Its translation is CAISERGVGTQYF.

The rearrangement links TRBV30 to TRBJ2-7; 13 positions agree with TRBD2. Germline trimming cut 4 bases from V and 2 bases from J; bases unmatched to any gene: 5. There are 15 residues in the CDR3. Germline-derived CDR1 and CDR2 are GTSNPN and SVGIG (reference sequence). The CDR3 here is CAWTLGLAGAYEQYF. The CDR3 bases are TGTGCCTGGACCCTTGGACTAGCGGGAGCCTACGAGCAGTACTTC.

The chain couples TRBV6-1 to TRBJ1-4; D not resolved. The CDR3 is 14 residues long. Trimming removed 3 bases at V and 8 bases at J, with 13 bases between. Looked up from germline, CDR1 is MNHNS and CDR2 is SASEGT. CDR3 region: CASSDLGFWEKLFF. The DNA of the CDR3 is TGTGCCAGCAGTGACTTGGGGTTTTGGGAAAAACTGTTTTTT.

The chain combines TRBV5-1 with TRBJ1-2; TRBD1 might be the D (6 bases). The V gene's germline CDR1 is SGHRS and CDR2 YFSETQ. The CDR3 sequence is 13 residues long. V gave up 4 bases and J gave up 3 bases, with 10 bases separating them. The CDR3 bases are TGCGCCAGCAGCGCGGACAGTGACTATGGCTACACCTTC. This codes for CASSADSDYGYTF.

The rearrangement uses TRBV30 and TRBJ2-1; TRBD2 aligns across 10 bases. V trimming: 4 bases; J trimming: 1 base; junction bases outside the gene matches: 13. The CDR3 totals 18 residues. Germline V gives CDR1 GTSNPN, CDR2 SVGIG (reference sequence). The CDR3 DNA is TGTGCCTGGAAAGGCCAGCGGGAGGGCCAGGTATCCTACAATGAGCAGTTCTTC. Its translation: CAWKGQREGQVSYNEQFF. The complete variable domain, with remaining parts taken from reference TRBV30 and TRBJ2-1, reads SQTIHQWPATLVQPVGSPLSLECTVEGTSNPNLYWYRQAAGRGLQLLFYSVGIGQISSEVPQNLSASRPQDRQFILSSKKLLLSDSGFYLCAWKGQREGQVSYNEQFFGPGTRLTVL.

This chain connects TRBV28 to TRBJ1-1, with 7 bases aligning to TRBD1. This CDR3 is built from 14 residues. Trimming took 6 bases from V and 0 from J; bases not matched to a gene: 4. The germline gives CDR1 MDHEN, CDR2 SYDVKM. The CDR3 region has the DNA TGTGCCAGCAGGACGGGACAGATGAACACTGAAGCTTTCTTT. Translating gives CASRTGQMNTEAFF. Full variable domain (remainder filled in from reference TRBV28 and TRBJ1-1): DVKVTQSSRYLVKRTGEKVFLECVQDMDHENMFWYRQDPGLGLRLIYFSYDVKMKEKGDIPEGYSVSREKKERFSLILESASTNQTSMYLCASRTGQMNTEAFFGQGTRLTVV.

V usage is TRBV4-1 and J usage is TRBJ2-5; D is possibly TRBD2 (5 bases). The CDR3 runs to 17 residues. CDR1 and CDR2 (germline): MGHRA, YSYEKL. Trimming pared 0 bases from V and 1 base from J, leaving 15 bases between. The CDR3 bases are TGCGCCAGCAGCCAAGATCCCCCCGGACTGATCCAAGAGACCCAGTACTTC. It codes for CASSQDPPGLIQETQYF.

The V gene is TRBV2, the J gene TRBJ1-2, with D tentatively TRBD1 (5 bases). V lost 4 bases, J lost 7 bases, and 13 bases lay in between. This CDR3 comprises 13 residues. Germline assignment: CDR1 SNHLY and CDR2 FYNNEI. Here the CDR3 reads CASSGDGGGGYTF. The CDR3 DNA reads TGTGCCAGCAGTGGGGACGGGGGAGGTGGCTACACCTTC. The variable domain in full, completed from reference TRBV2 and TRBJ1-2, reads EPEVTQTPSHQVTQMGQEVILRCVPISNHLYFYWYRQILGQKVEFLVSFYNNEISEKSEIFDDQFSVERPDGSNFTLKIRSTKLEDSAMYFCASSGDGGGGYTFGSGTRLTVV.

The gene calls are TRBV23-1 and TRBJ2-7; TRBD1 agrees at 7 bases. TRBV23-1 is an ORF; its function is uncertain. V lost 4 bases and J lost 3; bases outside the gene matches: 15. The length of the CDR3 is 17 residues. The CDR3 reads CASSLGELGRGFYEQYF. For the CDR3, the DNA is TGCGCCAGCAGTCTAGGGGAGTTGGGCAGGGGGTTCTACGAGCAGTACTTC.

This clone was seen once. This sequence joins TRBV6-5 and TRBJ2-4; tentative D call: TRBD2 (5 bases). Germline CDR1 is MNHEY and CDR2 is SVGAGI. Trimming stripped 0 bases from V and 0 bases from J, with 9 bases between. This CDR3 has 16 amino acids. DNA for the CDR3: TGTGCCAGCAGTTACTCGCCGGCGGGAGCCAAAAACATTCAGTACTTC. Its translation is CASSYSPAGAKNIQYF.

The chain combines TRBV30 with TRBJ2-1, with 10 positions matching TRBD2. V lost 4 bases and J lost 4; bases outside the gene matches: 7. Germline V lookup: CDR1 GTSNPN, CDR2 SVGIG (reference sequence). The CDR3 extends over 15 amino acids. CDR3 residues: CAWKLAGPSYNEQFF. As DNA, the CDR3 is TGTGCCTGGAAACTAGCGGGACCATCTTACAATGAGCAGTTCTTC.

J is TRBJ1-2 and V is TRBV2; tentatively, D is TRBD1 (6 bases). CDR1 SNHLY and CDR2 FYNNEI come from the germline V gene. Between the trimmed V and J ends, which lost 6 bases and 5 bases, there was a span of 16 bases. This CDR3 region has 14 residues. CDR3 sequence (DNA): TGTGCCAGCAGGGGCATGAAGGACAGATATGGCTACACCTTC. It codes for CASRGMKDRYGYTF.

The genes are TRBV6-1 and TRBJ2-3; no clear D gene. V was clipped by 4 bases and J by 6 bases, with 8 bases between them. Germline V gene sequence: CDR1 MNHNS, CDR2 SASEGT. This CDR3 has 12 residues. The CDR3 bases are TGTGCCAGCAGTGGGCTCGGGGATACGCAGTATTTT. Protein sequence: CASSGLGDTQYF.

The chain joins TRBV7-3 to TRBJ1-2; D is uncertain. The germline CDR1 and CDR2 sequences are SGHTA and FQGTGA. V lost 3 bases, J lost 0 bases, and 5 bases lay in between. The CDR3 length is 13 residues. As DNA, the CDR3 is TGTGCCAGCAGCTTTGACTCTAACTATGGCTACACCTTC. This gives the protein CASSFDSNYGYTF.